This T cell receptor (beta chain) derives from a study of shared clonotypes between healthy human individuals. Study-wide context: Three CD4 naive, three CD4 memory, two CD8 naive and one CD8 memory plate were used per donor.

V lost 4 bases, J lost 7 bases, and 5 bases stayed unmatched. Germline CDR1 reads SGHDN; CDR2 reads FVKESK. There are 15 residues in the CDR3. A CD45RA-negative memory subset and a CD45RA+ naive subset were separated from the CD4+ cells. Comment on this clone: Its antigen remains unknown. Other DNA sequences in the sample encode the same CDR3.

Findings and caveats of the study: Larger estimated richness was generally seen in naive subsets than in memory subsets.

Repertoires were generated with immunoSEQ multiplex PCR, while TCRdb's copy carries only in-frame clones and drops some. The sample yields about 640,000 clones, 60% to 80% seen once. The chain is built from TRBV14 and TRBJ2-1; 12 bases line up with TRBD2. The clonotype originates from a woman aged 30 to 39 in good health. Sequencing was performed on memory CD4+ T cells sorted from blood. Specified subset: CD45RA-negative fraction. CDR3 sequence (DNA): TGTGCCAGCAGCCTACTAGCGGGAGGTAGGAATGAGCAGTTCTTC. Its translation: CASSLLAGGRNEQFF.